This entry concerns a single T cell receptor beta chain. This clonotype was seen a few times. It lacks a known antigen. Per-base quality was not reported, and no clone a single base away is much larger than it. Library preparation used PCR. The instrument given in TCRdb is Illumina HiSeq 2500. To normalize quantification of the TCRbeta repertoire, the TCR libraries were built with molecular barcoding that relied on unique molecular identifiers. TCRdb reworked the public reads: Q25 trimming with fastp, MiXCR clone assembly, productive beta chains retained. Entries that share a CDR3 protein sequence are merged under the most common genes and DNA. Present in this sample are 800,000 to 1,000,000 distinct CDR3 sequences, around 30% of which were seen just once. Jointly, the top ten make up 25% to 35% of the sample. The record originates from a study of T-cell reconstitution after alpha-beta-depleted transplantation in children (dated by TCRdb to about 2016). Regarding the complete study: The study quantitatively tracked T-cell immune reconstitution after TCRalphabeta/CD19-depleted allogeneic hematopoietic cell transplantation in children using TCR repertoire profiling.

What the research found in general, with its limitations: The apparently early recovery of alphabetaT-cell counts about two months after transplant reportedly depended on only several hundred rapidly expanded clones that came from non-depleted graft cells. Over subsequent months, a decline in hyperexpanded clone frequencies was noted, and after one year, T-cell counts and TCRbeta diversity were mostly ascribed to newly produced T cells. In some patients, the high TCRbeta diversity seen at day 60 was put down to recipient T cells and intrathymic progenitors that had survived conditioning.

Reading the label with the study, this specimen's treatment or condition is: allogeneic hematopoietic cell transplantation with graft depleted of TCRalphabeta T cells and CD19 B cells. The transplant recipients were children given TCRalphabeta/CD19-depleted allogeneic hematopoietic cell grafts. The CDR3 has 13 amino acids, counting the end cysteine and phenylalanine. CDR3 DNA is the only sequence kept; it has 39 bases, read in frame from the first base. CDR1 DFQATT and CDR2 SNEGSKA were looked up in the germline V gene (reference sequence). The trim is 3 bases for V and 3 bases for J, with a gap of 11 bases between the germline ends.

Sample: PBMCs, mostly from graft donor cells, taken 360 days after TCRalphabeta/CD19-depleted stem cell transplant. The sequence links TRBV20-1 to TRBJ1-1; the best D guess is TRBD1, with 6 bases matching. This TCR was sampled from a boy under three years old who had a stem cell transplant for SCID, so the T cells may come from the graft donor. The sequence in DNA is TGCAGTGCTAGTAAGCAGGGGTACACTGAAGCTTTCTTT. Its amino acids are CSASKQGYTEAFF.